These 10 T cell receptor beta chains were all obtained from the same sample, sequenced in a study of control samples from healthy donors and cancer patients. Sequenced by immunoSEQ multiplex PCR; TCRdb stores in-frame clones only, minus some. The record lists approximately 190,000 clones, of which the ten most abundant hold roughly 2%. The sequencing sample was made of blood. These receptors were taken from a woman aged 25-40 years in good health.

V usage is TRBV5-1 and J usage is TRBJ1-1, with a possible D match to TRBD1 (5 bases). V was trimmed by 0 bases and J by 1 base, leaving 10 bases between them. The length of the CDR3 is 15 residues. Germline V gene sequence: CDR1 SGHRS, CDR2 YFSETQ. The CDR3 here is CASSLAGDPNTEAFF. For the CDR3, the DNA is TGCGCCAGCAGCTTGGCTGGGGACCCGAACACTGAAGCTTTCTTT.

The V call is TRBV2, the J call TRBJ2-7, with D possibly TRBD2 on 6 matching bases. Per the germline V gene, CDR1 is SNHLY and CDR2 is FYNNEI. Trimming left V 4 bases short and J 0 bases short, with 10 bases between. This CDR3 spans 14 amino acids. In nucleotides, the CDR3 is TGTGCCAGCAGTGGTGGGCGGGGCTCCTACGAGCAGTACTTC. Translating gives CASSGGRGSYEQYF.

To note about this clone: Other DNA sequences in this sample translate to the same CDR3. V usage is TRBV5-1 and J usage is TRBJ2-5, with D perhaps matching TRBD2 (5 bases). The length of the CDR3 is 11 residues. Germline V gene data show CDR1 as SGHRS and CDR2 as YFSETQ. Trimming removed 3 bases from V and 5 bases from J, with 5 bases in between. The CDR3 loop reads CASSWEETQYF. The CDR3 bases are TGCGCCAGCAGCTGGGAGGAGACCCAGTACTTC.

CDR3 loop: CASSEIFNQPQHF. CDR3 nucleotides: TGTGCCAGCAGTGAAATTTTCAATCAGCCCCAGCATTTT. V is TRBV6-1 and J is TRBJ1-5; D is uncertain. The CDR3 consists of 13 residues. The germline gives CDR1 MNHNS, CDR2 SASEGT. V shed 2 bases and J shed 3 bases, with 5 bases lying between them.

The rearrangement joins TRBV7-9 to TRBJ2-5, with 8 bases fitting TRBD2. CDR1 SEHNR and CDR2 FQNEAQ come from the germline V gene (reference sequence). With 5 bases clipped from V and 3 bases from J, the junction kept 14 bases outside the gene matches. CDR3 length: 17 amino acids. CDR3 protein: CASSHSPGLEGKETQYF. For the CDR3, the DNA is TGTGCCAGCAGCCATTCGCCGGGACTAGAGGGGAAAGAGACCCAGTACTTC.

The DNA of the CDR3 is TGTGCCAGCTCACCGACCTCCCAGGGGTCAGGAAACACCATATATTTT. This gives the protein CASSPTSQGSGNTIYF. The chain combines TRBV18 with TRBJ1-3; D may be TRBD1 (6 bases). The ends were cut back, 3 bases at V and 4 bases at J, with 16 bases in the middle. Germline CDR1 reads KGHSH; CDR2 reads LQKENI. The CDR3 is 16 amino acids. Based on the CDR3 plus reference TRBV18 and TRBJ1-3, the full variable domain is NAGVMQNPRHLVRRRGQEARLRCSPMKGHSHVYWYRQLPEEGLKFMVYLQKENIIDESGMPKERFSAEFPKEGPSILRIQQVVRGDSAAYFCASSPTSQGSGNTIYFGEGSWLTVV.

Turning to this clone: Its ends do not fully match the called genes, so a read error is possible. This chain joins TRBV29-1 and TRBJ1-5, with 8 bases matching TRBD1. Germline-derived CDR1 and CDR2 are SQVTM and ANQGSEA. The CDR3 is 15 amino acids. CDR3 DNA: TGCAGCGTCGAAGTGACAGGGGACTATACTCAGCCCCAGCATTTT. Translated, it gives CSVEVTGDYTQPQHF. The whole variable domain, filled in from reference TRBV29-1 and TRBJ1-5, reads SAVISQKPSRDICQRGTSLTIQCQVDSQVTMMFWYRQQPGQSLTLIATANQGSEATYESGFVIDKFPISRPNLTFSTLTVSNMSPEDSSIYLCSVEVTGDYTQPQHFGDGTRLSIL.

This sequence joins TRBV3-1 (or the pseudogene TRBV3-2) and TRBJ1-1; D remains ambiguous. CDR3 length equals 15 residues. V was shortened by 4 bases and J by 1 base, with 13 bases between the two germline ends. Germline CDR1 reads LGHDT; CDR2 reads YNNKEL (reference sequence). This CDR3 is CASSPTGRRNTEAFF. In nucleotides, the CDR3 is TGTGCCAGCAGCCCAACTGGAAGGAGGAACACTGAAGCTTTCTTT.

The gene calls are TRBV7-9 and TRBJ1-1; D possibly corresponds to TRBD1 (6 bases). This CDR3 is 14 amino acids long. Germline lookup yields CDR1 SEHNR and CDR2 FQNEAQ (reference sequence). The V end was cut by 2 bases, the J end by 0 bases, with 7 bases between. The CDR3 loop reads CASSLTGLNTEAFF. CDR3 DNA sequence: TGTGCCAGCAGCTTAACAGGGCTGAACACTGAAGCTTTCTTT.

This sequence joins TRBV27 and TRBJ2-1; D gene ambiguous. V lost 0 bases and J 10 bases, leaving 13 bases between the germline ends. The CDR3 length is 14 residues. Germline CDR1 MNHEY, CDR2 SMNVEV (reference sequence). The chain's CDR3 is CASSLSVSGLEQFF. The CDR3 coding sequence is TGTGCCAGCAGTTTATCGGTTAGTGGATTGGAGCAGTTCTTC.